The table lists the clone carrying this T cell receptor beta chain with many counts. Its specificity is not known. This entry is derived from a study of T cells in Graves' hyperthyroidism and ophthalmopathy. Study outcomes and limitations: Most thyroid clonotypes expanded above 0.001 appeared in blood too.

From germline, CDR1 is SGHRS and CDR2 YFSETQ. This CDR3 contains 16 residues. The junction had 10 bases not matched to a gene; V was cut back by 4 bases and J by 1 base. Amplified TCR beta CDR3 regions derived from RNA transcripts. When the TCR CDR3 underwent first-round RT-PCR, the HTBI primer set was used. TCRdb processed the multiplex PCR reads anew with MiXCR; each CDR3 protein has one entry. The sample has around 300,000 distinct CDR3 sequences, 10% to 15% seen once. This sequence was found in a woman aged 25 to 39 with Graves' hyperthyroidism that later progressed to Graves' ophthalmopathy. Sequencing was performed on blood. The rearrangement links TRBV5-1 to TRBJ2-7; 8 nucleotides line up with TRBD1. The CDR3 region has the DNA TGCGCCAGCAGCGAGGACAGGGTCGGATCTTCCTACGAGCAGTACTTC. Its protein product is CASSEDRVGSSYEQYF.